This TCR beta chain was observed in a study of glioma-infiltrating T cells after dendritic cell vaccination. Profiling relied on immunoSEQ multiplex PCR, and the TCRdb table lists in-frame clones only, not all of them. Seen here are 85,000 to 95,000 clones, around 86% observed once, and the top ten hold around a sixth. The receptor was derived from a human donor with glioblastoma. The sequences come from blood, collected before dendritic cell vaccination.

The DNA for the CDR3 is TGTGCCAGCAGCGTGCGGGAGGGTCGCGAGCAGTACTTC. Protein: CASSVREGREQYF. This rearrangement joins TRBV5-4 to TRBJ2-7; 9 positions match TRBD2. Germline values: CDR1 SGHNT, CDR2 YYREEE (reference sequence). The CDR3 sequence is 13 residues long. The J segment lost 6 bases and the V segment lost 4 bases, leaving 5 bases of the junction unmatched.